Included here is one TCR beta chain sequence, with context. Antigen: not known. The CDR3 consists of 13 residues. After removal of 2 bases from V and 13 bases from J, the junction contained 7 bases not matched to a gene. Germline V gene lookup returns CDR1 LGHNA and CDR2 YNFKEQ. This entry comes from a study of STAT3 mutations in large granular lymphocyte leukemia. Study-wide background: More than half of T-LGLL patients received immunosuppressive therapy.

Findings and limits, study-wide: At least one immunodominant TCR beta clonotype appeared in every T-cell large granular lymphocyte leukemia patient. Sampling intervals varied between patients and samples.

The protocol was immunoSEQ multiplex PCR, while the TCRdb copy is restricted to in-frame clones and leaves out a portion. The sample contains about 2,100 clones, around a fifth of which appear only once. This TCR derives from a man in his 60s with T-cell large granular lymphocyte leukemia. Some clones in this sample may be carry-over from other donors' samples. The chain is built from TRBV4-2 and TRBJ2-1; 8 bases are a match to TRBD2. The sequencing sample was made of peripheral blood mononuclear cells. CDR3 residues: CASSQFIGTRQFF. The CDR3 DNA sequence: TGTGCCAGCAGCCAATTCATCGGGACTAGACAGTTCTTC.